Below, 26 T cell receptor beta chains from the same sample are listed, as sequenced in a study of T cells in Graves' hyperthyroidism and ophthalmopathy. RNA transcripts served as the template for amplifying TCR beta CDR3 regions. With the HTBI primer set, the TCR CDR3 went through a first round of RT-PCR. TCRdb re-analysed the multiplex PCR reads in MiXCR, keeping a single row per CDR3 protein. The repertoire holds some 340,000 distinct CDR3 sequences, roughly an eighth seen once, with 34% in the top ten. Material for sequencing was blood. These receptors were obtained from a woman between 35 and 50 years old with Graves' ophthalmopathy.

In this sample, this clonotype turned up many times. V gene TRBV2 combines with J gene TRBJ2-1, with D unclear. V lost 7 bases and J 0 bases, leaving 10 bases between the germline ends. Germline-derived CDR1 and CDR2 are SNHLY and FYNNEI. The CDR3 is made up of 14 amino acids. The CDR3, as DNA: TGTGCCAGCAACAGCGAGAGCTCCTACAATGAGCAGTTCTTC. Protein: CASNSESSYNEQFF.

This clonotype was seen at least ten times. This chain joins TRBV11-2 and TRBJ2-1; D is tentatively TRBD1 or TRBD2 (5 bases each). From germline, CDR1 is SGHAT and CDR2 FQNNGV. V dropped 0 bases and J dropped 7 bases, with 10 bases sitting between them. This CDR3 has 14 amino acids. CDR3 residues: CASSLDGAGNEQFF. CDR3 nucleotide sequence: TGTGCCAGCAGCTTAGACGGGGCCGGTAATGAGCAGTTCTTC. The entire variable domain, with the rest obtained from reference TRBV11-2 and TRBJ2-1, is as follows: EAGVAQSPRYKIIEKRQSVAFWCNPISGHATLYWYQQILGQGPKLLIQFQNNGVVDDSQLPKDRFSAERLKGVDSTLKIQPAKLEDSAVYLCASSLDGAGNEQFFGPGTRLTVL.

This clonotype was picked up many times. The chain employs TRBV3-1 and TRBJ2-7; maybe TRBD1 (5 bases). V was shortened by 1 base and J by 4 bases, with 17 bases between the two germline ends. The CDR3 is 16 residues long. The germline V gene encodes CDR1 LGHDT and CDR2 YNNKEL (reference sequence). In DNA form, the CDR3 reads TGTGCCAGCAGCCAAGTAATGGACATCCGGTTTTACGAGCAGTACTTC. It translates to CASSQVMDIRFYEQYF.

V is TRBV7-2 and J is TRBJ2-3; no firm D call. Trimming took 6 bases from V and 0 from J, leaving 16 bases between them. Per germline, CDR1 SGHTA and CDR2 FQGNSA. This CDR3 contains 16 residues. The CDR3 DNA reads TGTGCCAGCAGTCCCGCAGGAGCTACTAGCACAGATACGCAGTATTTT. This sequence encodes CASSPAGATSTDTQYF.

The chain uses TRBV19 and TRBJ2-5, with 8 bases that match TRBD1. This CDR3 has 14 residues. Germline-derived CDR1 and CDR2 are LNHDA and SQIVND (reference sequence). V lost 5 bases to trimming and J lost 5 bases; unmatched junction nucleotides: 7. The CDR3 spells CASSVTGVGETQYF. CDR3 nucleotide sequence: TGTGCCAGTAGTGTGACAGGGGTCGGGGAGACCCAGTACTTC.

In its sample, this clonotype was seen many times. The chain joins TRBV15 to TRBJ2-7, with 13 bases lining up with TRBD2. The germline CDR1 and CDR2 sequences are LNHNV and YYDKDF (reference sequence). The CDR3 has 15 amino acids. V shed 5 bases, J shed 2 bases, and the junction held 3 bases outside the gene matches. The CDR3 nucleotides are TGTGCCACCAGCTTAACTAGCGGGGGGGCCTACGAGCAGTACTTC. This gives the protein CATSLTSGGAYEQYF.

As concerns this clonotype: A much bigger clone sits one base away, suggesting this may be a read error. V and J are TRBV27 and TRBJ1-3; D is ambiguous. Germline V gives CDR1 MNHEY, CDR2 SMNVEV (reference sequence). This CDR3 comprises 18 residues. V shed 5 bases and J shed 2 bases, with 22 bases lying between them. The CDR3 coding sequence is TGTGCCAGCAGTGATGGAAGGGTGCACCAAGCGGCTGGAAACACCATATATTTT. Amino acids: CASSDGRVHQAAGNTIYF.

This clonotype occurred many times. V is TRBV12-3 or TRBV12-4 and J is TRBJ1-6, with 10 bases lining up with TRBD1. V was pared by 4 bases and J by 9 bases, with 3 bases of the junction left unmatched. The CDR3 contains 14 residues. The chain's CDR3 is CASSWDRGPSPLHF. The CDR3, as DNA: TGTGCCAGCAGTTGGGACAGGGGTCCTTCACCCCTCCACTTT.

The gene calls are TRBV19 and TRBJ2-7, with TRBD1 matching over 8 bases. From germline, CDR1 is LNHDA and CDR2 SQIVND (reference sequence). Trimming cost V 3 bases and J 2 bases; bases outside gene matches: 3. This CDR3 region has 14 residues. The CDR3 region is CASSMTGETYEQYF. Written as DNA, the CDR3 is TGTGCCAGTAGTATGACAGGGGAAACCTACGAGCAGTACTTC.

This clonotype has at least ten counts. The rearrangement joins TRBV27 to TRBJ1-5; weak D call: TRBD1 (5 bases). The CDR3 spans 14 residues. CDR1 MNHEY and CDR2 SMNVEV come from the germline V gene (reference sequence). Trimming left V 8 bases short and J 1 base short, with 12 bases between. The CDR3 DNA is TGTGCCAGCCCCCGTGAGGGGAGCAATCAGCCCCAGCATTTT. This gives the protein CASPREGSNQPQHF.

This clonotype was recorded at least ten times. The chain combines TRBV20-1 with TRBJ2-1, with 10 bases matching TRBD2. The CDR3 consists of 14 residues. From germline, CDR1 is DFQATT and CDR2 SNEGSKA (reference sequence). Trimming took 6 bases from V and 5 from J; bases not matched to a gene: 7. The CDR3 reads CSAEPSGRNNEQFF. The DNA of the CDR3 is TGCAGTGCCGAACCTAGCGGGAGAAACAATGAGCAGTTCTTC.

This clonotype came up many times. The chain carries TRBV5-6 and TRBJ1-5, with a possible D match to TRBD1 (6 bases). The CDR3 is 16 amino acids. Trimming shortened V by 3 bases and J by 3 bases, and 16 bases separated the two germline ends. Germline assignment: CDR1 SGHDT and CDR2 YYEEEE. The DNA for the CDR3 is TGTGCCAGCAGCTCATCCGGGACAAGGCTCAATCAGCCCCAGCATTTT. Residues: CASSSSGTRLNQPQHF.

This clonotype was detected ten times or more. The J gene is TRBJ2-2, the V gene TRBV19; D is unclear. V was clipped by 6 bases and J by 4 bases, with 12 bases between them. The CDR3 is 14 residues long. Germline V gene lookup returns CDR1 LNHDA and CDR2 SQIVND (reference sequence). The CDR3 reads CASRASLPTGELFF. The DNA of the CDR3 is TGTGCCAGTAGGGCCTCCTTGCCCACCGGGGAGCTGTTTTTT. The full variable domain, rest sourced from reference TRBV19 and TRBJ2-2, is DGGITQSPKYLFRKEGQNVTLSCEQNLNHDAMYWYRQDPGQGLRLIYYSQIVNDFQKGDIAEGYSVSREKKESFPLTVTSAQKNPTAFYLCASRASLPTGELFFGEGSRLTVL.

The chain joins TRBV20-1 to TRBJ1-5; a possible D gene is TRBD1 (6 bases). Trimming took 1 base from V and 5 from J, leaving 18 bases between them. The length of the CDR3 is 16 residues. Germline V gives CDR1 DFQATT, CDR2 SNEGSKA (reference sequence). The CDR3 reads CSARALGGTNYQPQHF. The CDR3 DNA reads TGCAGTGCTAGAGCCCTGGGAGGGACAAATTATCAGCCCCAGCATTTT.

This clonotype was recorded a few times. The rearrangement joins TRBV29-1 to TRBJ1-2; TRBD1 is a possible D gene (5 bases). This CDR3 has 12 amino acids. The ends were cut back, 0 bases at V and 8 bases at J, with 10 bases in the middle. CDR1 and CDR2 from the germline V gene are SQVTM and ANQGSEA. The CDR3: CSVEDPGSGYTF. DNA for the CDR3: TGCAGCGTTGAAGATCCAGGGTCGGGCTACACCTTC.

Many counts were recorded for this clonotype. The chain is built from TRBV9 and TRBJ2-1, with 7 bases matching TRBD2. V trimming: 1 base; J trimming: 2 bases; junction bases outside the gene matches: 0. The CDR3 loop spans 14 amino acids. Germline values: CDR1 SGDLS, CDR2 YYNGEE. The CDR3 here is CASSVSGTYNEQFF. CDR3 nucleotides: TGTGCCAGCAGCGTAAGCGGGACCTACAATGAGCAGTTCTTC.

In its sample, this clonotype was seen many times. The V call is TRBV3-1, the J call TRBJ1-1; D not resolved. The CDR3 totals 14 residues. The germline V and J ends were trimmed by 1 base and 7 bases, with 13 bases remaining between them. Germline-derived CDR1 and CDR2 are LGHDT and YNNKEL (reference sequence). The CDR3, as DNA: TGTGCCAGCAGCCAAGGAAGGCCCTCCATTGAAGCTTTCTTT. Translation gives CASSQGRPSIEAFF.

This clonotype has more than one count but fewer than ten. The conserved closing phenylalanine or tryptophan is absent in this CDR3, likely reflecting a read error. This chain joins TRBV19 and TRBJ1-1, with D uncertain. CDR3 length equals 14 residues. CDR1 and CDR2 from the germline V gene are LNHDA and SQIVND (reference sequence). Deletions cut 7 bases from V and 2 bases from J, with 14 bases between. The CDR3 DNA reads TGTGCCAGTAAGAGGACGGACCTAAACACTGAAGCTTTCTCT. This gives the protein CASKRTDLNTEAFS.

This clonotype was picked up many times. The chain has TRBV6-5 and TRBJ1-2; tentative D call: TRBD1 (5 bases). CDR3 length: 13 amino acids. V lost 2 bases and J 10 bases, leaving 14 bases between the germline ends. Germline CDR1 reads MNHEY; CDR2 reads SVGAGI. The CDR3 coding sequence is TGTGCCAGCAGTTACACCCGAAGGGGCGTCTACACCTTC. Its translation: CASSYTRRGVYTF.

This clonotype came up many times. The chain employs TRBV28 and TRBJ1-4; weak D call: TRBD1 (5 bases). The germline V gene has CDR1 MDHEN and CDR2 SYDVKM. The CDR3 sequence is 15 residues long. The V end was cut by 3 bases, the J end by 0 bases, with 8 bases between. This CDR3 reads CASSLGGATNEKLFF. The CDR3 region has the DNA TGTGCCAGCAGTTTGGGGGGTGCAACTAATGAAAAACTGTTTTTT.

There are many counts of this clonotype. This chain connects TRBV11-2 to TRBJ2-3, with TRBD2 identical over 7 bases. CDR3 size: 14 residues. V lost 5 bases and J lost 6; bases outside the gene matches: 8. Germline CDR1 is SGHAT and CDR2 is FQNNGV. The CDR3 coding sequence is TGTGCCAGCAGCCTGAGTGGGACTACGGATACGCAGTATTTT. Amino acid sequence: CASSLSGTTDTQYF.

This clonotype came up many times. This chain connects TRBV3-1 to TRBJ1-2; D is perhaps TRBD1 (6 bases). Germline V gene lookup returns CDR1 LGHDT and CDR2 YNNKEL (reference sequence). This CDR3 region has 15 residues. Trimming stripped 4 bases from V and 5 bases from J, with 17 bases between. As DNA, the CDR3 is TGTGCCAGCAGCCCCTGGGGGGGCAGCGGATATGGCTACACCTTC. It is translated as CASSPWGGSGYGYTF.

This clonotype was seen ten or more times. This chain connects TRBV4-1 to TRBJ1-1; 7 bases are a match to TRBD1. Losses at the gene ends were 8 bases for V and 2 bases for J; bases not matched to a gene: 11. CDR1 and CDR2 from the germline V gene are MGHRA and YSYEKL. CDR3 size: 15 residues. CDR3 sequence reads: CASGRVDRDNTEAFF. The CDR3 DNA follows: TGCGCCAGCGGTAGAGTTGACAGGGATAACACTGAAGCTTTCTTT.

This clonotype was seen ten or more times. The chain's CDR3 is CSASGLLAGGADTQYF. The CDR3 nucleotides read TGCAGTGCTAGTGGGTTACTAGCGGGAGGGGCAGATACGCAGTATTTT. V and J are TRBV20-1 and TRBJ2-3; 13 bases are a match to TRBD2. The J segment lost 4 bases and the V segment lost 3 bases, leaving 7 bases of the junction unmatched. The CDR3 contains 16 residues. CDR1 DFQATT and CDR2 SNEGSKA come from the germline V gene (reference sequence).

This clonotype appeared many times. The chain uses TRBV2 and TRBJ1-2, with 9 bases matching TRBD1. Trimming cost V 2 bases and J 3 bases; bases outside gene matches: 13. CDR1 and CDR2 (germline): SNHLY, FYNNEI. The CDR3 is 18 amino acids. In DNA form, the CDR3 reads TGTGCCAGCAGTGAATTCTTAATGGGACAGGGACGTCACTATGGCTACACCTTC. Its translation: CASSEFLMGQGRHYGYTF.

Concerning this clonotype: This could be a read error, since a much larger clone is one nucleotide away. The J gene is TRBJ2-7, the V gene TRBV5-6; D is unclear. The J call is uncertain, as TRBJ2-1 better fits the DNA end. In germline, CDR1 is SGHDT, CDR2 YYEEEE. This CDR3 is built from 16 residues. CDR3 in amino acids: CASSSTMALRAYEQFF. CDR3 bases: TGTGCCAGCAGCTCCACTATGGCGCTTAGGGCCTACGAGCAGTTCTTC.